This TCR beta chain appears in the sequencing data of a study of B cell selection in AIRE deficiency. CDR3 length equals 13 residues. From germline, CDR1 is MNHEY and CDR2 SVGAGI. V lost 6 bases and J lost 1, with 10 bases in between. About this clone itself: Its antigen is currently unknown.

Profiling relied on immunoSEQ multiplex PCR, and the TCRdb table lists in-frame clones only, not all of them. The profile shows 20,000 to 30,000 clones, 95% to 98% of them singletons. General observations from the study: Of 3,000 to 4,500 shared Treg TCRbeta sequences, around 32% were healthy-only, just over 9% patient-only.

Sorting defined conventional CD4 T cells as CD4+CD127+. Sequencing was carried out using CD4+CD127+ conventional T cells sorted from PBMCs. The receptor's source is a human donor in good health. V gene TRBV6-5 combines with J gene TRBJ2-7; perhaps TRBD1 as D (6 bases). This CDR3 reads CASSHRDSYEQYF. The CDR3 DNA is TGTGCCAGCAGCCACAGGGATTCCTACGAGCAGTACTTC.